Below, one T cell receptor beta chain is given with its context. The data derive from a study of identical twins. MiXCR, run by TCRdb on the 5' RACE reads, gives a single entry per CDR3 protein. The table includes fewer than 500,000 distinct CDR3 sequences, 24% detected once. The ends were cut back, 0 bases at V and 0 bases at J, with 10 bases in the middle. CDR1 and CDR2 from the germline V gene are SGHRS and YFSETQ. The CDR3 covers 17 residues. These data also formed part of another study, on T cells expressing NK-cell markers.

The chain combines TRBV5-1 with TRBJ1-6, with D perhaps matching TRBD1 (5 bases). The TCR comes from a young woman in good health. Sequenced: CD4+ T cells sorted from blood. The CDR3 loop is CASSLGAGTSYNSPLHF. CDR3 sequence (DNA): TGCGCCAGCAGCTTGGGGGCAGGGACCTCCTATAATTCACCCCTCCACTTT.